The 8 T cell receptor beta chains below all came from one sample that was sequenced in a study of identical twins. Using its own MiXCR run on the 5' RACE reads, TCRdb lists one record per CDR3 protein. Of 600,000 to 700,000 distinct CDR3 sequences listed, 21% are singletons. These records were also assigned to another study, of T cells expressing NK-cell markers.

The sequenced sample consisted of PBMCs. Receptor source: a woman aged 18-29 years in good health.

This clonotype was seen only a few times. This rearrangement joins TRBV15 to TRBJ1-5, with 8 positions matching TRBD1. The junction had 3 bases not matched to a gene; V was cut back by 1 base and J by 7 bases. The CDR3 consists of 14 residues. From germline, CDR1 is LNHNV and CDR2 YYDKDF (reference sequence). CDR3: CATSRGQGTQPQHF. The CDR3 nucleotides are TGTGCCACCAGCAGAGGACAGGGGACGCAGCCCCAGCATTTT.

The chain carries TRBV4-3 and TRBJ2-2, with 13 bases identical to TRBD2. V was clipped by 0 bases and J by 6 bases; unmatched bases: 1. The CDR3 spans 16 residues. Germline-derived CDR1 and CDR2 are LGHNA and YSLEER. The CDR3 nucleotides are TGCGCCAGCAGCCAAGATACTAGCGGGAGGGCCGGGGAGCTGTTTTTT. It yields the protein CASSQDTSGRAGELFF.

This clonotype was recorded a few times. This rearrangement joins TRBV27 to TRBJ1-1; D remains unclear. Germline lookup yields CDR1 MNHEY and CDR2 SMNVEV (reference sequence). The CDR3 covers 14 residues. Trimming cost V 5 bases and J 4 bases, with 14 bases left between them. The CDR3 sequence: CASSRGFVATEAFF. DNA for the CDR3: TGTGCCAGCAGTCGCGGATTCGTAGCCACTGAAGCTTTCTTT.

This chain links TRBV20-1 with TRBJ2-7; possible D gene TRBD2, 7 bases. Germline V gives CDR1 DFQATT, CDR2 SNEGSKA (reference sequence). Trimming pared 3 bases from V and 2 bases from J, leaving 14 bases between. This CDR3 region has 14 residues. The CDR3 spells CSARRGGGAYEQYF. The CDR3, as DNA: TGCAGTGCTAGGAGGGGGGGAGGGGCCTACGAGCAGTACTTC.

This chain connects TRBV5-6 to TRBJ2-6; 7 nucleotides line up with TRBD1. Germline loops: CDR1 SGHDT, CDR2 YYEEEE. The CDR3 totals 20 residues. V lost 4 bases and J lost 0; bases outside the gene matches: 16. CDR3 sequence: CASSVSAWVQGVSGANVLTF. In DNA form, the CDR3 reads TGTGCCAGCAGCGTCTCGGCGTGGGTGCAGGGGGTCTCTGGGGCCAACGTCCTGACTTTC.

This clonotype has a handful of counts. The CDR3: CATSDGTSWETQYF. The CDR3 nucleotides read TGTGCCACCAGCGACGGAACTTCCTGGGAGACCCAGTACTTC. V usage is TRBV15 and J usage is TRBJ2-5; no clear D gene. CDR3 length: 14 residues. CDR1 and CDR2 (germline): LNHNV, YYDKDF (reference sequence). Deletions cut 5 bases from V and 5 bases from J, with 15 bases between.

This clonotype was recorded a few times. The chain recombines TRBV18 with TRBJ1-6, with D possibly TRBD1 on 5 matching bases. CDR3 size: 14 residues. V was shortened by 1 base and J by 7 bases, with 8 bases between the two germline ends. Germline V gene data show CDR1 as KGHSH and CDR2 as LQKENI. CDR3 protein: CASSPLQGNSPLHF. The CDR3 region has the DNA TGTGCCAGCTCACCACTGCAGGGCAATTCACCCCTCCACTTT.

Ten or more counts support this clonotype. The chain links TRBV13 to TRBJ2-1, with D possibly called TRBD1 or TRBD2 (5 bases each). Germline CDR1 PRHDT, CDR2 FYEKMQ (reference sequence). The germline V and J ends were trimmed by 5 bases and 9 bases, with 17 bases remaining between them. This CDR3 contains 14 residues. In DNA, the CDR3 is TGTGCCAGCAGCATTGGGGCACTAGTCTCTGAGCAGTTCTTC. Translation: CASSIGALVSEQFF.